This is a list of T cell receptor beta chains from one sample in a study of HIV-infected patients and healthy controls. TCRdb itself ran the 5' RACE reads through MiXCR, one entry per CDR3 protein. The sample comprises some 70,000 distinct CDR3 sequences, over 15% of which are singletons, and under 1.5% rests with the top ten. The specimen sequenced was CD4+ T cells from blood. The origin of the receptors is a human donor in good health. Both conserved end residues are part of each CDR3. Each record gives: clone size, V gene, J gene, CDR3 length, D gene, CDR3 DNA, CDR3 protein. D genes are given only for firm matches. Only some rows state a clone size, as once, few, many or a class for expanded clones.

abundance: few
v_gene: TRBV20-1
j_gene: TRBJ2-5
len: 13
d_gene: NA
CDR3nt: TGCAGTGCTAGAGTGGAGAAAAAAAAGACCCAGTACTTC
CDR3aa: CSARVEKKKTQYF

abundance: few
v_gene: TRBV20-1
j_gene: TRBJ1-3
len: 13
d_gene: NA
CDR3nt: TGCAGTGCCCTTTACCCGGGGGGAAACACCATATATTTT
CDR3aa: CSALYPGGNTIYF

abundance: NA
v_gene: TRBV30
j_gene: TRBJ1-1
len: 14
d_gene: NA
CDR3nt: TGTGCCTGCCAGATGACAGCCTTGAACACTGAAGCTTTCTTT
CDR3aa: CACQMTALNTEAFF

abundance: many
v_gene: TRBV3-1
j_gene: TRBJ2-3
len: 17
d_gene: TRBD2
CDR3nt: TGTGCCAGCAGCCAAGCGGGTAGCGGGGGCCCGGCAGATACGCAGTATTTT
CDR3aa: CASSQAGSGGPADTQYF

abundance: few
v_gene: TRBV6-2/TRBV6-3
j_gene: TRBJ1-6
len: 14
d_gene: NA
CDR3nt: TGTGCCAGCAGTCTGACTAATGCCGGGTCACCCCTCCACTTT
CDR3aa: CASSLTNAGSPLHF

abundance: few
v_gene: TRBV20-1
j_gene: TRBJ1-5
len: 16
d_gene: NA
CDR3nt: TGCAGTGCTAGAGATAAGAGGGGCGGTGGCAATCAGCCCCAGCATTTT
CDR3aa: CSARDKRGGGNQPQHF

abundance: many
v_gene: TRBV2
j_gene: TRBJ2-1
len: 13
d_gene: NA
CDR3nt: TGTGCCAGCAGTCCCGACTGGAACAATGAGCAGTTCTTC
CDR3aa: CASSPDWNNEQFF

abundance: many
v_gene: TRBV5-1
j_gene: TRBJ2-1
len: 17
d_gene: TRBD2
CDR3nt: TGCGCCAGCAGCTTGATTGGACTAGCTGATTCCTACAATGAGCAGTTCTTC
CDR3aa: CASSLIGLADSYNEQFF

abundance: NA
v_gene: TRBV24-1
j_gene: TRBJ2-7
len: 15
d_gene: NA
CDR3nt: TGTGCCACCAGTGAGGGTCCGAAGGGAGGCTACGAGCAGTACTTC
CDR3aa: CATSEGPKGGYEQYF

abundance: NA
v_gene: TRBV6-5
j_gene: TRBJ2-1
len: 17
d_gene: TRBD2
CDR3nt: TGTGCCAGCAGTCGGACTAGCGGGATCAGCTCCTACAATGAGCAGTTCTTC
CDR3aa: CASSRTSGISSYNEQFF

abundance: once
v_gene: TRBV9
j_gene: TRBJ2-7
len: 15
d_gene: NA
CDR3nt: TGTGCCAGCAGCGTAGGTGGGGACGGGACCTACGAGCAGTACTTC
CDR3aa: CASSVGGDGTYEQYF

abundance: once
v_gene: TRBV5-1
j_gene: TRBJ1-2
len: 13
d_gene: NA
CDR3nt: TGCGCCAGCAGCTCGGACGGAAACTATGGCTACACCTTC
CDR3aa: CASSSDGNYGYTF

abundance: many
v_gene: TRBV2
j_gene: TRBJ2-1
len: 14
d_gene: TRBD1
CDR3nt: TGTGCCAGCGTCCGGGACAGGGACAACAATGAGCAGTTCTTC
CDR3aa: CASVRDRDNNEQFF

abundance: many
v_gene: TRBV10-3
j_gene: TRBJ1-1
len: 13
d_gene: NA
CDR3nt: TGTGCCATACGCCGGGACATAGACACTGAAGCTTTCTTT
CDR3aa: CAIRRDIDTEAFF

abundance: few
v_gene: TRBV20-1
j_gene: TRBJ1-1
len: 13
d_gene: NA
CDR3nt: TGCAGTGCTAGACCGGACATGAACACTGAAGCTTTCTTT
CDR3aa: CSARPDMNTEAFF

abundance: many
v_gene: TRBV5-1
j_gene: TRBJ1-1
len: 13
d_gene: NA
CDR3nt: TGCGCCAGCAGCTTGGAACAGCTTAATTTGGCTTTCTTT
CDR3aa: CASSLEQLNLAFF

abundance: many
v_gene: TRBV12-3/TRBV12-4
j_gene: TRBJ2-3
len: 15
d_gene: TRBD1
CDR3nt: TGTGCCAGCAGCGGACAGGGTGAAGGGACAGATACGCAGTATTTT
CDR3aa: CASSGQGEGTDTQYF

abundance: few
v_gene: TRBV7-2
j_gene: TRBJ1-5
len: 16
d_gene: NA
CDR3nt: TGTGCCAGCAGCCAGGGGCCGGGTTATAGCAATCAGCCCCAGCATTTT
CDR3aa: CASSQGPGYSNQPQHF

abundance: NA
v_gene: TRBV7-2
j_gene: TRBJ1-6
len: 12
d_gene: NA
CDR3nt: TGTGCCAGCAGCCCCGGTCCCTCTAGCCTCCACTTT
CDR3aa: CASSPGPSSLHF

abundance: many
v_gene: TRBV7-2
j_gene: TRBJ1-5
len: 14
d_gene: TRBD1
CDR3nt: TGTGCCAGCAGCTTTGGCAGGGGGGATCAGCCCCAGCATTTT
CDR3aa: CASSFGRGDQPQHF

abundance: many
v_gene: TRBV6-2/TRBV6-3
j_gene: TRBJ2-3
len: 14
d_gene: NA
CDR3nt: TGTGCCAGCAGTGACGACAGGAACACAGATACGCAGTATTTT
CDR3aa: CASSDDRNTDTQYF

abundance: NA
v_gene: TRBV10-1
j_gene: TRBJ2-1
len: 13
d_gene: NA
CDR3nt: TGCGCCAGCAGTGAAGAGGGCCTGGATGAGCAGTTCTTC
CDR3aa: CASSEEGLDEQFF

abundance: few
v_gene: TRBV2
j_gene: TRBJ1-6
len: 14
d_gene: NA
CDR3nt: TGTGCCAGCGGGGGATCGAGGCCTGATTCACCCCTCCACTTT
CDR3aa: CASGGSRPDSPLHF

abundance: NA
v_gene: TRBV9
j_gene: TRBJ2-2
len: 17
d_gene: TRBD2
CDR3nt: TGTGCCAGCAGCGTAGCGGGAGGGCTTTCGAACACCGGGGAGCTGTTTTTT
CDR3aa: CASSVAGGLSNTGELFF

abundance: few
v_gene: TRBV7-9
j_gene: TRBJ2-1
len: 13
d_gene: NA
CDR3nt: TGTGCCAGCAGCTCCGGGACTTATAATGAGCAGTTCTTC
CDR3aa: CASSSGTYNEQFF

abundance: many
v_gene: TRBV29-1
j_gene: TRBJ1-1
len: 12
d_gene: NA
CDR3nt: TGCAGCTCACGAGGAAGGAACACTGAAGCTTTCTTT
CDR3aa: CSSRGRNTEAFF

abundance: many
v_gene: TRBV20-1
j_gene: TRBJ2-7
len: 12
d_gene: NA
CDR3nt: TGCAGTGCTACCAACAGGGACGGCGAGCAGTACTTC
CDR3aa: CSATNRDGEQYF

abundance: NA
v_gene: TRBV30
j_gene: TRBJ2-7
len: 14
d_gene: TRBD2
CDR3nt: TGTGCCTGGAGAGACGGGGGGGGAGGCGTAAAGCAGTACTTC
CDR3aa: CAWRDGGGGVKQYF

abundance: NA
v_gene: TRBV20-1
j_gene: TRBJ2-7
len: 14
d_gene: NA
CDR3nt: TGCAGTGCTATTCGTAGCGTCGCTCCCTACGAGCAGTACTTC
CDR3aa: CSAIRSVAPYEQYF

abundance: NA
v_gene: TRBV20-1
j_gene: TRBJ1-2
len: 13
d_gene: NA
CDR3nt: TGCAGTGCTAGAGATTCTTGGGGCTATGGCTACACCTTC
CDR3aa: CSARDSWGYGYTF

abundance: NA
v_gene: TRBV19
j_gene: TRBJ2-3
len: 15
d_gene: NA
CDR3nt: TGTGCCAGTAGTCCTGGGGAGGCATTGACAGATACGCAGTATTTT
CDR3aa: CASSPGEALTDTQYF

abundance: few
v_gene: TRBV29-1
j_gene: TRBJ1-1
len: 13
d_gene: TRBD1
CDR3nt: TGCAGCGCTAGGACAGGACCGAACACTGAAGCTTTCTTT
CDR3aa: CSARTGPNTEAFF

abundance: NA
v_gene: TRBV7-2
j_gene: TRBJ1-5
len: 14
d_gene: TRBD1
CDR3nt: TGTGCCAGCAGCGGACAGGGCTTCAATCAGCCCCAGCATTTT
CDR3aa: CASSGQGFNQPQHF

abundance: many
v_gene: TRBV12-3/TRBV12-4
j_gene: TRBJ1-2
len: 14
d_gene: TRBD1
CDR3nt: TGTGCCAGCAGTCCAGGGACAGCTAACTATGGCTACACCTTC
CDR3aa: CASSPGTANYGYTF

abundance: NA
v_gene: TRBV6-5
j_gene: TRBJ1-6
len: 20
d_gene: NA
CDR3nt: TGTGCCAGCAGTTACTCGAAGGCCCAGGGCTCCAGCTCCTATAATTCACCCCTCCACTTT
CDR3aa: CASSYSKAQGSSSYNSPLHF

abundance: many
v_gene: TRBV20-1
j_gene: TRBJ2-1
len: 14
d_gene: TRBD2
CDR3nt: TGCAGTGCCCTGACTAGCGCAACCTACAATGAGCAGTTCTTC
CDR3aa: CSALTSATYNEQFF

abundance: few
v_gene: TRBV6-6
j_gene: TRBJ2-1
len: 15
d_gene: TRBD2
CDR3nt: TGTGCCAGCAAGTTTGGCGGGAGTGTTTTCGGTGAGCAGTTCTTC
CDR3aa: CASKFGGSVFGEQFF

abundance: many
v_gene: TRBV10-3
j_gene: TRBJ2-5
len: 15
d_gene: NA
CDR3nt: TGTGCCATCAGTGACAGGGATGGTAGCGGTGAGACCCAGTACTTC
CDR3aa: CAISDRDGSGETQYF

abundance: NA
v_gene: TRBV20-1
j_gene: TRBJ1-1
len: 13
d_gene: TRBD1
CDR3nt: TGCAGTGCTCCCCGGACAGGAACAAGTGGAGCTTTCTTT
CDR3aa: CSAPRTGTSGAFF

abundance: many
v_gene: TRBV5-1
j_gene: TRBJ2-3
len: 13
d_gene: NA
CDR3nt: TGCGCCAGCAGCTCCGAGGGTACAGATACGCAGTATTTT
CDR3aa: CASSSEGTDTQYF

abundance: many
v_gene: TRBV7-8
j_gene: TRBJ1-4
len: 14
d_gene: TRBD1
CDR3nt: TGTGCCAGCAGCCCGGACAGGGGAGGCGAAAAACTGTTTTTT
CDR3aa: CASSPDRGGEKLFF

abundance: many
v_gene: TRBV29-1
j_gene: TRBJ1-5
len: 14
d_gene: NA
CDR3nt: TGCAGCGTTCGGGCAGGTAATAGCAATCAGCCCCAGCATTTT
CDR3aa: CSVRAGNSNQPQHF

abundance: many
v_gene: TRBV6-1
j_gene: TRBJ2-5
len: 14
d_gene: TRBD1
CDR3nt: TGTGCCAGCAGGCGGACAGGGCTCGGGGAGACCCAGTACTTC
CDR3aa: CASRRTGLGETQYF

abundance: NA
v_gene: TRBV12-3/TRBV12-4
j_gene: TRBJ1-3
len: 15
d_gene: NA
CDR3nt: TGTGCCAGCAGTTTATCGGGCAGCGCTGGAAACACCATATATTTT
CDR3aa: CASSLSGSAGNTIYF

abundance: many
v_gene: TRBV20-1
j_gene: TRBJ1-1
len: 18
d_gene: TRBD1
CDR3nt: TGCAGTGCTAGAGCACGACAGGGGGCGCTTAGGCCGAACACTGAAGCTTTCTTT
CDR3aa: CSARARQGALRPNTEAFF

abundance: many
v_gene: TRBV6-5
j_gene: TRBJ1-5
len: 15
d_gene: TRBD1
CDR3nt: TGTGCCAGCAGCCTGGACAGGGCTGGCAATCAGCCCCAGCATTTT
CDR3aa: CASSLDRAGNQPQHF

abundance: many
v_gene: TRBV5-5
j_gene: TRBJ1-5
len: 14
d_gene: TRBD1
CDR3nt: TGTGCCAGCAGCCGGGACAGGGGTGGACAGCCCCAGCATTTT
CDR3aa: CASSRDRGGQPQHF

abundance: few
v_gene: TRBV7-9
j_gene: TRBJ2-3
len: 15
d_gene: NA
CDR3nt: TGTGCCAGCAGCTCTCTTCGCGGTAGCACAGATACGCAGTATTTT
CDR3aa: CASSSLRGSTDTQYF

abundance: few
v_gene: TRBV20-1
j_gene: TRBJ2-3
len: 10
d_gene: NA
CDR3nt: TGCAGTGCTACCAGTGATACGCAGTATTTT
CDR3aa: CSATSDTQYF

abundance: NA
v_gene: TRBV20-1
j_gene: TRBJ2-3
len: 14
d_gene: TRBD2
CDR3nt: TGCAGTGCCCCCGCTAGCGGGAGATGGGATACGCAGTATTTT
CDR3aa: CSAPASGRWDTQYF

abundance: many
v_gene: TRBV20-1
j_gene: TRBJ2-1
len: 15
d_gene: NA
CDR3nt: NA
CDR3aa: CSASTSGTSYNEQFF

abundance: NA
v_gene: TRBV12-3/TRBV12-4
j_gene: TRBJ1-2
len: 12
d_gene: NA
CDR3nt: TGTGCCAGCAGGCACGAGGGATATGGCTACACCTTC
CDR3aa: CASRHEGYGYTF

abundance: NA
v_gene: TRBV5-4
j_gene: TRBJ2-5
len: 15
d_gene: TRBD2
CDR3nt: TGTGCCAGCAGCCCACCGGGACTAGCAGAAGAGACCCAGTACTTC
CDR3aa: CASSPPGLAEETQYF

abundance: many
v_gene: TRBV10-3
j_gene: TRBJ1-2
len: 13
d_gene: TRBD1
CDR3nt: TGTGCCATCTTGGTCCCCGACAGGGCTGGCTACACCTTC
CDR3aa: CAILVPDRAGYTF

abundance: few
v_gene: TRBV28
j_gene: TRBJ2-7
len: 13
d_gene: NA
CDR3nt: TGTGCCAGCAGTCCATATATGGGCCGGAGGCAGTACTTC
CDR3aa: CASSPYMGRRQYF

abundance: many
v_gene: TRBV20-1
j_gene: TRBJ1-1
len: 14
d_gene: NA
CDR3nt: TGCAGTGCTAGATTACAGGGAGTGAACACTGAAGCTTTCTTT
CDR3aa: CSARLQGVNTEAFF